This TCR beta chain emerged from a study of cytomegalovirus exposure and HLA in healthy donors. The CDR3 covers 15 residues. V gave up 3 bases and J gave up 4 bases, with 12 bases separating them. Germline CDR1 is KGHSH and CDR2 is LQKENI. This clone was observed a single time. Its antigen remains unknown. Study findings and constraints: Some V segments could not be told apart, so they were left out, TRBV6-2 and TRBV6-3 among them. Later analysis identified several of the most significant clusters that appeared linked to common viral pathogens. It was assumed in the presence/absence analyses that sequencing depth was roughly uniform across donors.

The PCR used 60 Vbeta and 13 Jbeta primers. The table came from immunoSEQ multiplex PCR; TCRdb's copy has only in-frame clones and leaves some out. The sample contains 150,000 to 200,000 clones, roughly 77% of which appear only once. The TCR sequence derives from a woman in her forties or fifties in good health and CMV-seronegative. The rearrangement links TRBV18 to TRBJ1-4; the D gene is possibly TRBD1 (6 bases). The source material was PBMCs. The CDR3 reads CASSPLTGNNEKLFF. In nucleotides, the CDR3 is TGTGCCAGCTCACCGTTAACAGGGAATAATGAAAAACTGTTTTTT.